What follows are 26 T cell receptor beta chains derived from one specimen sequenced in a study of cytomegalovirus exposure and HLA in healthy donors (dated by TCRdb to the late 2010s). The protocol used for the library was the immunoSEQ multiplex PCR assay. The multiplex PCR relied on a mix of 60 forward primers for TCR Vbeta segments and 13 reverse primers for TCR Jbeta segments. This immuneACCESS table, as held by TCRdb, lists in-frame sequences with V and J called but not all clones. Of the missing ones, under half trace to an unresolved V gene in checked studies; the others have no known cause. The table for this sample lists roughly 88,000 clones. The top ten clones comprise 15% of the sample. The sequenced sample consisted of PBMCs. Receptor source: a man aged 45-65 years in good health and CMV-seropositive.

The V and J genes are TRBV9 and TRBJ1-2, with no clear D. V lost 0 bases, J lost 7 bases, and 10 bases lay in between. Looked up from germline, CDR1 is SGDLS and CDR2 is YYNGEE. The CDR3 spans 13 residues. The CDR3 here is CASSVEPGSGYTF. In nucleotides, the CDR3 is TGTGCCAGCAGCGTAGAGCCGGGTTCTGGCTACACCTTC.

The chain couples TRBV7-2 to TRBJ1-4; 7 bases match TRBD1. Looked up from germline, CDR1 is SGHTA and CDR2 is FQGNSA. The CDR3 is 16 amino acids. With V trimmed by 4 bases and J by 7 bases, 12 bases remained unmatched. The CDR3 nucleotides read TGTGCCAGCAGCTCCTTCGCCCGAGGGGGCGGTGAAAAACTGTTTTTT. Amino acids: CASSSFARGGGEKLFF.

The V call is TRBV30, the J call TRBJ2-5; no reliable D call. From germline, CDR1 is GTSNPN and CDR2 SVGIG (reference sequence). There are 13 residues in the CDR3. Deletions cut 1 base from V and 4 bases from J, with 10 bases between. The chain's CDR3 is CAWSADLGETQYF. CDR3 DNA sequence: TGTGCCTGGAGTGCCGACTTGGGAGAGACCCAGTACTTC. The entire variable domain, with the rest obtained from reference TRBV30 and TRBJ2-5, is as follows: SQTIHQWPATLVQPVGSPLSLECTVEGTSNPNLYWYRQAAGRGLQLLFYSVGIGQISSEVPQNLSASRPQDRQFILSSKKLLLSDSGFYLCAWSADLGETQYFGPGTRLLVL.

This CDR3 is CASSELTGGEETQYF. The CDR3 DNA reads TGCGCCAGCAGTGAATTGACCGGGGGAGAAGAGACCCAGTACTTC. This chain joins TRBV10-1 and TRBJ2-5; TRBD2 is a possible D gene (6 bases). Germline V gene lookup returns CDR1 WNHNN and CDR2 SYGVQD (reference sequence). The CDR3 contains 15 residues. V dropped 3 bases and J dropped 3 bases, with 14 bases sitting between them.

The CDR3 DNA reads TGTGCCAGCACCCGGGACAGGGTTGACACCATATATTTT. Protein product: CASTRDRVDTIYF. The chain is built from TRBV5-4 and TRBJ1-3, with 9 bases aligning to TRBD1. The CDR3 length is 13 residues. The ends lost 6 bases at V and 8 bases at J; junction bases unmatched: 6. CDR1 is SGHNT, CDR2 YYREEE, per germline (reference sequence).

V is TRBV7-8 and J is TRBJ2-7; 8 nucleotides agree with TRBD1. CDR3 length: 13 residues. V lost 4 bases and J lost 6; bases outside the gene matches: 5. Germline V gives CDR1 SGHVS, CDR2 FQNEAQ. CDR3 loop: CASSSDREAEQYF. CDR3 in DNA: TGTGCCAGCAGCTCGGACAGGGAGGCCGAGCAGTACTTC.

The chain recombines TRBV2 with TRBJ1-2, with 9 bases matching TRBD1. Trimming took 5 bases from V and 14 from J; bases not matched to a gene: 9. This CDR3 has 12 amino acids. In germline, CDR1 is SNHLY, CDR2 FYNNEI. The CDR3 DNA sequence: TGTGCCAGCAGTCGGGACAGGGATGCTACAACCTTC. This gives the protein CASSRDRDATTF.

The chain is built from TRBV14 and TRBJ2-7; 9 nucleotides line up with TRBD1. The V segment lost 5 bases and the J segment 4 bases; nucleotides outside the gene matches: 6. The CDR3 is 14 residues long. CDR1 is SGHDN, CDR2 FVKESK, per germline. The CDR3 region is CASSFGTGFYEQYF. The CDR3 DNA follows: TGTGCCAGCAGCTTCGGGACAGGGTTTTACGAGCAGTACTTC. Drawing the rest from reference TRBV14 and TRBJ2-7, the complete variable domain is EAGVTQFPSHSVIEKGQTVTLRCDPISGHDNLYWYRRVMGKEIKFLLHFVKESKQDESGMPNNRFLAERTGGTYSTLKVQPAELEDSGVYFCASSFGTGFYEQYFGPGTRLTVT.

CDR3 coding DNA: TGTGCCAGCAGTTACTCCGCGCAGGTACTCAATCAGCCCCAGCATTTT. Its protein product is CASSYSAQVLNQPQHF. The chain is built from TRBV6-6 and TRBJ1-5; no clear D. The length of the CDR3 is 16 residues. Trimming left V 0 bases short and J 3 bases short, with 12 bases between. Germline V gene sequence: CDR1 MNHNY, CDR2 SVGAGI (reference sequence).

V is TRBV11-3 and J is TRBJ2-1; the match to TRBD1 covers 9 bases. J gave up 7 bases and V 5 bases, and 9 bases lay outside the gene matches. This CDR3 region has 15 residues. Germline CDR1 reads SGHNT; CDR2 reads YENEEA. CDR3 protein: CASSPGTGNRNEQFF. CDR3 bases: TGTGCCAGCAGCCCCGGGACAGGGAATAGAAATGAGCAGTTCTTC.

The gene calls are TRBV7-2 and TRBJ2-1, with D possibly TRBD1 on 6 matching bases. V lost 4 bases to trimming and J lost 5 bases, with 21 bases between them. CDR1 and CDR2 from the germline V gene are SGHTA and FQGNSA. There are 17 residues in the CDR3. CDR3 protein: CASSSGYGQGYNNEQFF. CDR3 coding DNA: TGTGCCAGCAGCTCTGGGTATGGTCAGGGGTACAACAATGAGCAGTTCTTC.

The chain is built from TRBV5-1 and TRBJ2-1; 7 nucleotides agree with TRBD2. Trimming took 0 bases from V and 9 from J; bases not matched to a gene: 6. Looked up from germline, CDR1 is SGHRS and CDR2 is YFSETQ. This CDR3 spans 14 amino acids. The CDR3 spells CASSLGLREGEQFF. CDR3 coding DNA: TGCGCCAGCAGCTTGGGTCTAAGGGAGGGTGAGCAGTTCTTC.

V and J are TRBV29-1 and TRBJ2-3; 8 nucleotides line up with TRBD2. Germline trimming cut 1 base from V and 3 bases from J; bases unmatched to any gene: 3. In germline, CDR1 is SQVTM, CDR2 ANQGSEA. The CDR3 consists of 14 residues. CDR3 nucleotides: TGCAGCGTTGAAGGGGGACTAGTAACAGATACGCAGTATTTT. Translated, it gives CSVEGGLVTDTQYF.

V gene TRBV10-3 combines with J gene TRBJ2-5; 7 nucleotides match TRBD2. The CDR3 loop spans 15 amino acids. The germline CDR1 and CDR2 sequences are ENHRY and SYGVKD. V dropped 7 bases and J dropped 2; count of bases not matched to a gene: 10. CDR3 sequence reads: CAITASGGNQETQYF. The DNA of the CDR3 is TGTGCCATCACCGCATCCGGGGGGAATCAAGAGACCCAGTACTTC.

The chain couples TRBV27 to TRBJ1-2; a weak D match, TRBD1 (5 bases). Germline V gives CDR1 MNHEY, CDR2 SMNVEV (reference sequence). Trimming removed 6 bases at V and 0 bases at J, with 14 bases between. The CDR3 is 15 amino acids. This chain's CDR3 is CASRPWGGANYGYTF. The DNA of the CDR3 is TGTGCCAGCAGACCGTGGGGGGGAGCTAACTATGGCTACACCTTC.

The chain employs TRBV6-6 and TRBJ1-5, with 9 bases matching TRBD1. This CDR3 is built from 15 residues. V shed 7 bases and J 5 bases; nucleotides not matched to a gene: 9. Germline V gene lookup returns CDR1 MNHNY and CDR2 SVGAGI (reference sequence). As DNA, the CDR3 is TGTGCCAGCATTCCCGGACAGGGGATTTATCAGCCCCAGCATTTT. Translation: CASIPGQGIYQPQHF.

The J gene is TRBJ2-7, the V gene TRBV7-9; D is perhaps TRBD2 (6 bases). The CDR3 totals 13 residues. V shed 3 bases and J shed 3 bases, with 9 bases lying between them. Germline loops: CDR1 SEHNR, CDR2 FQNEAQ (reference sequence). The CDR3: CASSLAGNYEQYF. CDR3 sequence (DNA): TGTGCCAGCAGCTTGGCGGGGAACTACGAGCAGTACTTC.

The chain uses TRBV4-3 and TRBJ2-3; weak D call: TRBD2 (7 bases). V was shortened by 0 bases and J by 3 bases, with 13 bases between the two germline ends. Germline-derived CDR1 and CDR2 are LGHNA and YSLEER. CDR3 size: 16 residues. CDR3 sequence (DNA): TGCGCCAGCAGCCAAGAGGGGGCTAGCGGTACAGATACGCAGTATTTT. Translated: CASSQEGASGTDTQYF.

The J gene is TRBJ2-5, the V gene TRBV6-6; 9 nucleotides match TRBD1. CDR1 is MNHNY, CDR2 SVGAGI, per germline (reference sequence). This CDR3 contains 14 residues. J was trimmed by 5 bases and V by 6 bases; bases with no gene match: 7. The DNA for the CDR3 is TGTGCCAGCAGGGAACAGGGGGCGTTGGAGACCCAGTACTTC. This sequence encodes CASREQGALETQYF.

For the CDR3, the DNA is TGCGCCAGCAGCCAAGATGGGGCCTTTCCCGACAATGAGCAGTTCTTC. Residues: CASSQDGAFPDNEQFF. The gene calls are TRBV4-3 and TRBJ2-1, with D perhaps matching TRBD1 (5 bases). V lost 0 bases to trimming and J lost 5 bases, with 14 bases between them. Germline lookup yields CDR1 LGHNA and CDR2 YSLEER. This CDR3 region has 16 residues.

The J gene is TRBJ1-1, the V gene TRBV14, with TRBD1 matching over 9 bases. This CDR3 has 15 amino acids. Germline V lookup: CDR1 SGHDN, CDR2 FVKESK. V lost 7 bases, J lost 1 base, and 7 bases stayed unmatched. CDR3: CASNMGTGRNTEAFF. In DNA, the CDR3 is TGTGCCAGCAACATGGGGACAGGGAGGAACACTGAAGCTTTCTTT.

This chain connects TRBV4-2 to TRBJ1-2; a possible D gene is TRBD1 (6 bases). Trimming removed 0 bases at V and 4 bases at J, with 9 bases between. In germline, CDR1 is LGHNA, CDR2 YNFKEQ. This CDR3 region has 14 residues. The CDR3: CASSQDGQLYGYTF. CDR3 in DNA: TGTGCCAGCAGCCAAGATGGACAGCTCTATGGCTACACCTTC.

The chain recombines TRBV2 with TRBJ2-3, with D possibly being TRBD2 (6 bases). Germline V gene lookup returns CDR1 SNHLY and CDR2 FYNNEI. The V and J ends lost 6 bases and 3 bases respectively, with 13 bases between them. CDR3 length equals 14 residues. The CDR3 region is CASRRIGGTDTQYF. In DNA form, the CDR3 reads TGTGCCAGCAGGCGGATTGGAGGGACAGATACGCAGTATTTT.

The chain employs TRBV11-3 and TRBJ2-7, with D possibly being TRBD1 (5 bases). This CDR3 spans 13 amino acids. V shed 1 base and J shed 4 bases, with 8 bases lying between them. Germline V gives CDR1 SGHNT, CDR2 YENEEA. CDR3 sequence reads: CASSLGGRYEQYF. The CDR3 bases are TGTGCCAGCAGCTTAGGGGGCAGGTACGAGCAGTACTTC.

The rearrangement joins TRBV18 to TRBJ1-2; 10 nucleotides align to TRBD1. There are 17 residues in the CDR3. V shed 3 bases, J shed 2 bases, and the junction held 9 bases outside the gene matches. Looked up from germline, CDR1 is KGHSH and CDR2 is LQKENI. The CDR3 spells CASSPPGQGSWNYGYTF. CDR3 in DNA: TGTGCCAGCTCACCTCCGGGACAGGGGTCTTGGAACTATGGCTACACCTTC. The complete variable domain, with remaining parts taken from reference TRBV18 and TRBJ1-2, reads NAGVMQNPRHLVRRRGQEARLRCSPMKGHSHVYWYRQLPEEGLKFMVYLQKENIIDESGMPKERFSAEFPKEGPSILRIQQVVRGDSAAYFCASSPPGQGSWNYGYTFGSGTRLTVV.

The V call is TRBV10-3, the J call TRBJ2-5, with 11 bases that match TRBD2. The J call could be wrong; TRBJ2-7 is a better fit for the DNA end. Germline-derived CDR1 and CDR2 are ENHRY and SYGVKD. This CDR3 has 14 amino acids. CDR3 nucleotide sequence: TGTGCCATCAGCCCCGGGACTAGCGGACACGAGCAGTACTTC. Translation: CAISPGTSGHEQYF.